The 5 T cell receptor beta chains below were found in one sample sequenced in a study of T cells in Graves' hyperthyroidism and ophthalmopathy. RNA transcripts were the template for amplifying TCR beta CDR3 regions. HTBI primers drove first-round RT-PCR of the TCR CDR3. In TCRdb, the multiplex PCR reads were re-called with MiXCR into one record per CDR3 protein. The sample contains under 650,000 distinct CDR3 sequences, 15% to 20% of which appear only once. Sequencing used blood. The receptor source for this set is a woman aged 30 to 39 with Graves' hyperthyroidism.

This clonotype came up a few times. This sequence joins TRBV4-1 and TRBJ2-1; no firm D call. Germline V gives CDR1 MGHRA, CDR2 YSYEKL. The CDR3 is 13 amino acids. V dropped 2 bases and J dropped 7 bases, with 9 bases sitting between them. The CDR3 bases are TGCGCCAGCAGCCAACGTTTGCCGAATGAGCAGTTCTTC. This gives the protein CASSQRLPNEQFF.

J is TRBJ2-4 and V is TRBV6-2 or TRBV6-3; no clear D. Germline loops: CDR1 MNHEY, CDR2 SVGEGT. V was shortened by 10 bases and J by 2 bases, with 24 bases between the two germline ends. This CDR3 has 17 residues. CDR3 loop: CATERSALVIPKNIQYF. The CDR3 DNA reads TGTGCCACCGAACGCTCGGCTTTAGTAATACCCAAAAACATTCAGTACTTC.

The V and J genes are TRBV10-3 and TRBJ2-1; TRBD1 is a possible D gene (5 bases). The germline V and J ends were trimmed by 4 bases and 6 bases, with 7 bases remaining between them. The CDR3 consists of 12 residues. Germline V lookup: CDR1 ENHRY, CDR2 SYGVKD. CDR3 protein: CAISVRGNEQFF. CDR3 bases: TGTGCCATCAGTGTTAGGGGCAATGAGCAGTTCTTC.

V is TRBV12-3 or TRBV12-4 and J is TRBJ2-1; D gene unclear. V was cut by 2 bases and J by 0 bases, with 8 bases left in between. The CDR3 is made up of 15 amino acids. DNA for the CDR3: TGTGCCAGCAGTTTAATGCCGAGCTCCTACAATGAGCAGTTCTTC. It translates to CASSLMPSSYNEQFF.

This clonotype was seen ten or more times. The chain carries TRBV7-2 and TRBJ1-2; 7 nucleotides agree with TRBD1. The V gene's germline CDR1 is SGHTA and CDR2 FQGNSA. The CDR3 totals 15 residues. Unmatched junction bases numbered 11, after V lost 1 base and J lost 9 bases. The CDR3 DNA is TGTGCCAGCAGCTTAGGGAGGACAGGAAGATCGAGCTACACCTTC. Amino acid sequence: CASSLGRTGRSSYTF.